This is a list of T cell receptor beta chains from one sample in a study of OX40 agonist ivuxolimab in advanced cancers. The table came from immunoSEQ multiplex PCR; TCRdb's copy has only in-frame clones and leaves some out. Seen here are tens of thousands of clones, about 89% observed once, and the top ten hold 2% to 2.5%. This specimen was CD4+ or CD8+ T cells sorted from blood, taken in a trial of the OX40 agonist ivuxolimab. The receptors originated from an adult with an advanced solid tumor such as melanoma, head and neck, liver or kidney cancer. Each CDR3 is given with its conserved first and last residue. The order of the fields is J gene, clone size, V gene, D gene, CDR3 protein, CDR3 DNA. The D gene is left open where the match is weak. Some rows mark clone size as missing; the rest say once, few, many or name a class of expanded clone.

J: TRBJ2-3
size: .
V: TRBV6-5
D: TRBD1
CDR3: CASSPEGAVTDTQYF
DNA: TGTGCCAGCAGTCCCGAGGGGGCGGTCACAGATACGCAGTATTTT

J: TRBJ2-1
size: .
V: TRBV5-8
D: .
CDR3: CASSWDLSSYNEQFF
DNA: TGTGCCAGCAGCTGGGACTTGAGCTCCTACAATGAGCAGTTCTTC

J: TRBJ2-2
size: .
V: TRBV6-6
D: .
CDR3: CASSFPPGVNTGELFF
DNA: TGTGCCAGCAGTTTCCCTCCAGGGGTGAACACCGGGGAGCTGTTTTTT

J: TRBJ2-7
size: .
V: TRBV6-1
D: TRBD1
CDR3: CASSRDSYEQYF
DNA: TGTGCCAGCAGTAGGGACAGCTACGAGCAGTACTTC

J: TRBJ2-5
size: .
V: TRBV6-5
D: .
CDR3: CASSRTFQETQYF
DNA: TGTGCCAGCAGTAGGACTTTTCAAGAGACCCAGTACTTC

J: TRBJ1-1
size: once
V: TRBV27
D: .
CDR3: CASSSLAEAFF
DNA: TGTGCCAGCAGTTCCCTCGCTGAAGCTTTCTTT

J: TRBJ2-5
size: .
V: TRBV5-8
D: .
CDR3: CASSRLSGQETQYF
DNA: TGTGCCAGCAGCCGCCTATCGGGCCAAGAGACCCAGTACTTC

J: TRBJ2-5
size: once
V: TRBV30
D: .
CDR3: CAWSLQRLTLYF
DNA: TGTGCCTGGAGCCTGCAGCGACTGACCCTTTACTTC

J: TRBJ1-1
size: .
V: TRBV5-8
D: .
CDR3: CASTPRGYTEAFF
DNA: TGTGCCAGCACCCCGCGTGGCTACACTGAAGCTTTCTTT

J: TRBJ1-1
size: .
V: TRBV18
D: .
CDR3: CASSTAGGMNTEAFF
DNA: TGTGCCAGCTCAACGGCCGGGGGGATGAACACTGAAGCTTTCTTT

J: TRBJ1-5
size: .
V: TRBV28
D: TRBD1
CDR3: CASSPGTGGRNQPQHF
DNA: TGTGCCAGCAGTCCCGGGACAGGGGGCCGCAATCAGCCCCAGCATTTT

J: TRBJ2-5
size: once
V: TRBV6-6
D: .
CDR3: CASRQEGQETQYF
DNA: TGTGCCAGCAGGCAGGAGGGACAAGAGACCCAGTACTTC

J: TRBJ1-2
size: .
V: TRBV2
D: .
CDR3: CASSPDIYGYTF
DNA: TGTGCCAGCAGTCCGGACATCTATGGCTACACCTTC

J: TRBJ2-1
size: .
V: TRBV11-2
D: TRBD2
CDR3: CASSRSGRAQDEQFF
DNA: TGTGCCAGCAGCCGTAGCGGGAGGGCGCAGGATGAGCAGTTCTTC

J: TRBJ2-1
size: .
V: TRBV7-8
D: .
CDR3: CASSLERGMSDEQFF
DNA: TGTGCCAGCAGCTTAGAACGCGGGATGTCGGATGAGCAGTTCTTC

J: TRBJ1-1
size: .
V: TRBV19
D: .
CDR3: CASSIVRGTEAFF
DNA: TGTGCCAGTAGTATTGTACGGGGAACTGAAGCTTTCTTT

J: TRBJ2-3
size: .
V: TRBV10-2
D: TRBD2
CDR3: CASAGLAGGGEDTQYF
DNA: TGCGCCAGCGCAGGACTAGCGGGAGGGGGGGAAGATACGCAGTATTTT

J: TRBJ2-2
size: .
V: TRBV6-1
D: .
CDR3: CASSEQRVRTGELFF
DNA: TGTGCCAGCAGTGAACAAAGAGTTAGAACCGGGGAGCTGTTTTTT

J: TRBJ2-3
size: .
V: TRBV15
D: .
CDR3: CATSRRLGAGDTQYF
DNA: TGTGCCACCAGCAGAAGGCTGGGGGCGGGAGATACGCAGTATTTT

J: TRBJ2-1
size: .
V: TRBV6-1
D: .
CDR3: CASSRAGEQFF
DNA: TGTGCCAGCAGTCGGGCGGGTGAGCAGTTCTTC

J: TRBJ2-5
size: .
V: TRBV9
D: .
CDR3: CASSVAYGSQGGTQYF
DNA: TGTGCCAGCAGCGTAGCTTACGGCAGTCAGGGGGGGACCCAGTACTTC

J: TRBJ2-6
size: .
V: TRBV18
D: TRBD1
CDR3: CASSPGTGPALGANVLTF
DNA: TGTGCCAGCTCACCGGGGACAGGTCCTGCTCTGGGGGCCAACGTCCTGACTTTC

J: TRBJ2-3
size: once
V: TRBV2
D: .
CDR3: CASQPGTPTDTQYF
DNA: TGTGCCAGCCAACCCGGGACCCCCACAGATACGCAGTATTTT

J: TRBJ1-1
size: .
V: TRBV11-1
D: TRBD1
CDR3: CASSLDIGTGPAFF
DNA: TGTGCCAGCAGCTTAGATATTGGGACAGGGCCAGCTTTCTTT

J: TRBJ2-2
size: once
V: TRBV11-3
D: .
CDR3: CASSPTRTGELFF
DNA: TGTGCCAGCAGCCCTACACGGACCGGGGAGCTGTTTTTT

J: TRBJ1-2
size: .
V: TRBV18
D: TRBD1
CDR3: CASSPRGADYGYTF
DNA: TGTGCCAGCTCACCCAGGGGGGCCGACTATGGCTACACCTTC

J: TRBJ2-1
size: .
V: TRBV7-2
D: .
CDR3: CASSLAQEDEQFF
DNA: TGTGCCAGCAGCTTAGCCCAGGAGGATGAGCAGTTCTTC

J: TRBJ1-1
size: .
V: TRBV6-4
D: .
CDR3: CASSDPSTGNTEAFF
DNA: TGTGCCAGCAGTGACCCTAGTACGGGGAACACTGAAGCTTTCTTT

J: TRBJ1-1
size: .
V: TRBV4-1
D: TRBD1
CDR3: CASRDRGGNTEAFF
DNA: TGCGCCAGCAGGGACAGGGGTGGGAACACTGAAGCTTTCTTT

J: TRBJ2-3
size: .
V: TRBV2
D: TRBD2
CDR3: CASSVGLAGYTDTQYF
DNA: TGTGCCAGCAGTGTTGGACTAGCGGGATACACAGATACGCAGTATTTT

J: TRBJ2-1
size: .
V: TRBV16
D: TRBD1
CDR3: CASSQSVGQGVEQFF
DNA: TGTGCCAGCAGCCAATCGGTCGGACAGGGGGTTGAGCAGTTCTTC

J: TRBJ1-5
size: .
V: TRBV19
D: .
CDR3: CASRLGSGTNQPQHF
DNA: TGTGCCAGTAGATTAGGATCAGGGACGAATCAGCCCCAGCATTTT

J: TRBJ2-6
size: few
V: TRBV11-2
D: .
CDR3: CASRITGANVLTF
DNA: TGTGCCAGCAGGATTACTGGGGCCAACGTCCTGACTTTC

J: TRBJ2-3
size: .
V: TRBV18
D: .
CDR3: CASSPSPDSTDTQYF
DNA: TGTGCCAGCTCACCATCACCGGACAGCACAGATACGCAGTATTTT

J: TRBJ1-3
size: .
V: TRBV6-1
D: .
CDR3: CASSLTGNGNTIYF
DNA: TGTGCCAGCAGTCTTACAGGGAATGGAAACACCATATATTTT

J: TRBJ1-5
size: .
V: TRBV6-5
D: TRBD1
CDR3: CASRSTGANQPQHF
DNA: TGTGCCAGCAGGTCGACAGGGGCTAATCAGCCCCAGCATTTT

J: TRBJ1-2
size: .
V: TRBV5-1
D: TRBD1
CDR3: CASSLSGGLNYGYTF
DNA: TGCGCCAGCAGCTTGTCAGGGGGCCTCAACTATGGCTACACCTTC

J: TRBJ1-2
size: once
V: TRBV19
D: TRBD1
CDR3: CASSHRDRDYGYTF
DNA: TGTGCCAGTAGTCATAGGGACAGAGACTATGGCTACACCTTC

J: TRBJ2-5
size: .
V: TRBV10-3
D: TRBD2
CDR3: CAISEGTSGETQYF
DNA: TGTGCCATCAGTGAGGGAACTAGCGGGGAGACCCAGTACTTC

J: TRBJ2-1
size: .
V: TRBV11-3
D: TRBD1
CDR3: CASSLGTASYNEQFF
DNA: TGTGCCAGCAGCCTCGGGACAGCCTCCTACAATGAGCAGTTCTTC

J: TRBJ2-7
size: few
V: TRBV11-3
D: .
CDR3: CASSLGILRTGEQYF
DNA: TGTGCCAGCAGCTTAGGTATTTTGCGGACGGGCGAGCAGTACTTC

J: TRBJ2-4
size: .
V: TRBV4-1
D: .
CDR3: CASNPVLAKNIQYF
DNA: TGCGCCAGCAACCCAGTACTAGCCAAAAACATTCAGTACTTC

J: TRBJ1-2
size: .
V: TRBV5-5
D: .
CDR3: CASSLWGDSASNYGYTF
DNA: TGTGCCAGCAGCTTGTGGGGGGATTCGGCATCTAACTATGGCTACACCTTC

J: TRBJ2-3
size: .
V: TRBV7-7
D: .
CDR3: CASSFGGTTDTQYF
DNA: TGTGCTAGCAGCTTTGGGGGGACCACAGATACGCAGTATTTT

J: TRBJ2-6
size: .
V: TRBV5-1
D: .
CDR3: CASSPGGANVLTF
DNA: TGCGCCAGCAGCCCTGGGGGGGCCAACGTCCTGACTTTC

J: TRBJ1-1
size: .
V: TRBV11-3
D: .
CDR3: CASSLPREVNTEAFF
DNA: TGTGCCAGCAGCTTACCCCGGGAGGTGAACACTGAAGCTTTCTTT